The rows below give T cell receptor beta chains drawn from one sample of a study of shared clonotypes between healthy human individuals. TCRdb's copy holds only in-frame clones and misses some; the assay was immunoSEQ multiplex PCR. Here the sample spans fewer than 400,000 clones, around 72% being singletons. The specimen sequenced was memory CD4+ T cells sorted from blood. The receptors originated from a man aged 30 to 45 in good health. CDR3s include the opening cysteine and the closing phenylalanine or tryptophan. A D gene is named only where the DNA matches it firmly. The size field is filled for only some rows; it gives once, few, many or a size class.

clone_size	v_call	d_call	j_call	cdr3_aa	cdr3_nt
few	TRBV5-1	.	TRBJ2-2	CASSLGTIARNTGELFF	TGCGCCAGCAGCTTGGGGACGATAGCGCGGAACACCGGGGAGCTGTTTTTT
.	TRBV7-3	TRBD1	TRBJ1-2	CASSLGDRGKSGYTF	TGTGCCAGCAGCTTAGGGGACAGGGGGAAGTCTGGCTACACCTTC
.	TRBV2	TRBD1	TRBJ2-1	CASSDDRGVNEQFF	TGTGCCAGCAGTGATGACAGGGGGGTCAATGAGCAGTTCTTC
.	TRBV13	TRBD1	TRBJ2-1	CASSLLGGQGMDNEQFF	TGTGCCAGCAGCCTGCTTGGGGGACAGGGGATGGACAATGAGCAGTTCTTC
.	TRBV2	.	TRBJ2-1	CASSEWGLVNEQFF	TGTGCCAGCAGTGAATGGGGGTTGGTCAATGAGCAGTTCTTC
.	TRBV5-1	TRBD2	TRBJ2-7	CASSLLAGSYEQYF	TGCGCCAGCAGCTTATTAGCGGGGTCCTACGAGCAGTACTTC
.	TRBV29-1	.	TRBJ2-7	CSVAATEQYF	TGCAGCGTTGCTGCAACCGAGCAGTACTTC
.	TRBV5-1	.	TRBJ1-3	CASSLARDTGNTIYF	TGCGCCAGCAGCTTGGCACGGGATACTGGAAACACCATATATTTT
.	TRBV30	TRBD2	TRBJ2-1	CAWKLAGGNEQFF	TGTGCCTGGAAACTAGCGGGAGGGAATGAGCAGTTCTTC
.	TRBV30	.	TRBJ2-2	CAWSAGPGELFF	TGTGCCTGGAGTGCGGGCCCCGGGGAGCTGTTTTTT
.	TRBV7-2	TRBD2	TRBJ2-2	CASSSLQGQRENTGELFF	TGTGCCAGCAGCTCGCTTCAGGGCCAGCGGGAGAACACCGGGGAGCTGTTTTTT
.	TRBV6-1	.	TRBJ1-3	CASSVQGTSGNTIYF	TGTGCCAGCAGTGTCCAGGGAACGTCTGGAAACACCATATATTTT
.	TRBV2	TRBD2	TRBJ2-7	CASSGGPGLAGVSYEQYF	TGTGCCAGCAGTGGCGGCCCGGGACTAGCGGGAGTATCCTACGAGCAGTACTTC
.	TRBV7-6	.	TRBJ1-3	CASSLRWGKNQPGRPTGNTIYF	TGTGCCAGCAGCTTAAGATGGGGAAAGAACCAACCAGGGCGACCTACTGGAAACACCATATATTTT
few	TRBV2	TRBD1	TRBJ2-7	CASNEDRVSEQYF	TGTGCCAGCAATGAGGACAGGGTGTCCGAGCAGTACTTC
.	TRBV7-2	TRBD2	TRBJ2-5	CASTNPTGGQETQYF	TGTGCCAGCACTAACCCGACGGGAGGACAAGAGACCCAGTACTTC
few	TRBV5-6	.	TRBJ1-5	CASSLGQTNQPQHF	TGTGCCAGCAGCTTGGGTCAGACCAATCAGCCCCAGCATTTT
few	TRBV28	.	TRBJ2-6	CASSPRVFQLSGANVLTF	TGTGCCAGCAGTCCGCGGGTCTTTCAACTCTCTGGGGCCAACGTCCTGACTTTC
.	TRBV5-6	.	TRBJ1-1	CASSLLGSDTEAFF	TGTGCCAGCAGCTTGTTGGGGTCCGACACTGAAGCTTTCTTT
.	TRBV7-2	.	TRBJ2-7	CASSLAGWAGEQYF	TGTGCCAGCAGCTTAGCGGGTTGGGCTGGCGAGCAGTACTTC
few	TRBV6-5	.	TRBJ1-3	CASSYKGGSGNTIYF	TGTGCCAGCAGTTATAAAGGGGGCTCTGGAAACACCATATATTTT
few	TRBV5-1	.	TRBJ2-2	CASSLGDPNTGELFF	TGCGCCAGCAGCTTGGGGGACCCGAACACCGGGGAGCTGTTTTTT
.	TRBV7-9	TRBD2	TRBJ2-1	CASGATSGYNEQFF	TGTGCCAGCGGGGCAACTAGCGGCTACAATGAGCAGTTCTTC
.	TRBV7-2	.	TRBJ2-3	CASSLFATSTDTQYF	TGTGCCAGCAGCTTATTCGCCACTAGCACAGATACGCAGTATTTT
.	TRBV6-1	.	TRBJ1-5	CASSPYQPQHF	TGTGCCAGCAGTCCCTACCAGCCCCAGCATTTT
.	TRBV7-6	.	TRBJ2-3	CASSLSVTLRADTQYF	TGTGCCAGCAGCTTATCCGTAACGCTGAGGGCAGATACGCAGTATTTT
few	TRBV18	.	TRBJ2-7	CASSPQASSNEQYF	TGTGCCAGCTCACCACAAGCCAGTAGCAACGAGCAGTACTTC